The present T cell receptor beta chain was sequenced within a study of T-cell memory formation after mild COVID-19. Study-wide context: Largely donor-specific TCR clusters were found. Study-wide results and caveats: Memory sampled before infection contained some responding clones, suggesting cross-reactive memory joined.

Concerning this clonotype: The antigen is undetermined.

The junction had 4 bases not matched to a gene; V was cut back by 2 bases and J by 12 bases. The CDR3 sequence is 12 residues long. Germline V lookup: CDR1 MNHEY, CDR2 SVGAGI. TCRdb re-called the 5' RACE reads with MiXCR, one entry per CDR3 protein. The sample consists of a few hundred thousand distinct CDR3 sequences, roughly 15% of them appearing once. The chain combines TRBV6-5 with TRBJ2-5, with 9 bases identical to TRBD1. Material: PBMCs or a T cell subset sorted from them (not recorded which). The TCR sequence derives from a man aged 18-30 years who had mild COVID-19 (a few samples of this study predate the infection). Cell type and time point are not known. The CDR3 nucleotides read TGTGCCAGCAGTTACAGGACAGGGGAGGAGTACTTC. This translates into CASSYRTGEEYF.